The sequence of this T cell receptor (beta chain) was determined in a study of cytomegalovirus exposure and HLA in healthy donors. In the PCR, 60 Vbeta and 13 Jbeta primers were used. Sequencing used immunoSEQ multiplex PCR; TCRdb keeps in-frame clones, though not all of them. The table records roughly 160,000 clones, around 80% of them present only once. Germline loops: CDR1 SGHKS, CDR2 YYEKEE (reference sequence). There are 18 residues in the CDR3. Trimming removed 0 bases from V and 2 bases from J; junction bases left unmatched: 13. V and J are TRBV5-5 and TRBJ1-2, with 7 bases aligning to TRBD1. The sequencing sample was made of PBMCs. The receptor's source is a man aged 30-40 years in good health and CMV-seronegative. The CDR3 bases are TGTGCCAGCAGCTTGGTGTGGAGTGACAGGGTGCTAAACTATGGCTACACCTTC. It translates to CASSLVWSDRVLNYGYTF.